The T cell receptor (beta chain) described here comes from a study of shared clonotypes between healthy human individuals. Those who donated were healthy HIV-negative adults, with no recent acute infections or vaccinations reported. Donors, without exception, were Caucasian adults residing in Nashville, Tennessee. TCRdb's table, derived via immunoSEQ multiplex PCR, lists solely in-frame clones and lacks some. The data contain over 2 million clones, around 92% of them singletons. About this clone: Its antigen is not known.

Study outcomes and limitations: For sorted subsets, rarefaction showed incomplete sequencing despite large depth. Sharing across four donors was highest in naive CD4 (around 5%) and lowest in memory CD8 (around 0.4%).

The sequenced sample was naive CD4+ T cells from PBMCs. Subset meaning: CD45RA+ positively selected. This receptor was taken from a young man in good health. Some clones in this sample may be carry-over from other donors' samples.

CDR3 sequence reads: CASTSSRDWGDEQFF. The CDR3 DNA reads TGTGCCAGTACCTCAAGTCGGGACTGGGGCGATGAGCAGTTCTTC. The chain recombines TRBV19 with TRBJ2-1; a weak D match, TRBD2 (6 bases). The CDR3 is 15 amino acids. CDR1 and CDR2 (germline): LNHDA, SQIVND (reference sequence). Between the trimmed V and J ends, which lost 7 bases and 8 bases, there was a span of 21 bases.